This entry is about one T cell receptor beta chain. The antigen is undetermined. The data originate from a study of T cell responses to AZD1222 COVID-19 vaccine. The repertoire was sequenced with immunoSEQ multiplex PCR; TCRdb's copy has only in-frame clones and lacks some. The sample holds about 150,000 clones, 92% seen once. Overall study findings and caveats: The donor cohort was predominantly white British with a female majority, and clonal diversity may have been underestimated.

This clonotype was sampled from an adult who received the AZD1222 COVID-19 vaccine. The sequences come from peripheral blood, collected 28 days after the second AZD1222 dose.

The chain's CDR3 is CSTGQGTDTQYF. The CDR3 DNA follows: TGCAGCACCGGACAGGGGACAGATACGCAGTATTTT. The rearrangement uses TRBV29-1 and TRBJ2-3, with TRBD1 matching over 9 bases. V trimming: 8 bases; J trimming: 3 bases; junction bases outside the gene matches: 3. This CDR3 spans 12 amino acids. CDR1 is SQVTM and CDR2 is ANQGSEA in the germline V gene.